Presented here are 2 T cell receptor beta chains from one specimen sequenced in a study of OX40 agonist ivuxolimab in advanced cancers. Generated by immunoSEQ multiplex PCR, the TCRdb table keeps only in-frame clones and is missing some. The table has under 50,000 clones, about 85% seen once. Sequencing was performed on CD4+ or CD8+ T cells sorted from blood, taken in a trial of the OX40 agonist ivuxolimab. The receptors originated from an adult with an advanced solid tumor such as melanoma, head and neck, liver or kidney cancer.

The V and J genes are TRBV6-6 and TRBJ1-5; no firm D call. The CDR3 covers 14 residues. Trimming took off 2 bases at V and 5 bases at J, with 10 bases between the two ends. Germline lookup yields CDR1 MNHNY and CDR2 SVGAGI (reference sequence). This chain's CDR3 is CASSYPERDQPQHF. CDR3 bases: TGTGCCAGCAGTTACCCCGAACGGGATCAGCCCCAGCATTTT.

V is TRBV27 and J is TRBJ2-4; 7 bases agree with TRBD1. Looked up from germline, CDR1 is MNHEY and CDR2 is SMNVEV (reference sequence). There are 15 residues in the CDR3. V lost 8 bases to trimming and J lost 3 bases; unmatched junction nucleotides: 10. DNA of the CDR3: TGTGCCAGCCGTTCTGGGTCAGGGGGCAAAAACATTCAGTACTTC. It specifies CASRSGSGGKNIQYF.